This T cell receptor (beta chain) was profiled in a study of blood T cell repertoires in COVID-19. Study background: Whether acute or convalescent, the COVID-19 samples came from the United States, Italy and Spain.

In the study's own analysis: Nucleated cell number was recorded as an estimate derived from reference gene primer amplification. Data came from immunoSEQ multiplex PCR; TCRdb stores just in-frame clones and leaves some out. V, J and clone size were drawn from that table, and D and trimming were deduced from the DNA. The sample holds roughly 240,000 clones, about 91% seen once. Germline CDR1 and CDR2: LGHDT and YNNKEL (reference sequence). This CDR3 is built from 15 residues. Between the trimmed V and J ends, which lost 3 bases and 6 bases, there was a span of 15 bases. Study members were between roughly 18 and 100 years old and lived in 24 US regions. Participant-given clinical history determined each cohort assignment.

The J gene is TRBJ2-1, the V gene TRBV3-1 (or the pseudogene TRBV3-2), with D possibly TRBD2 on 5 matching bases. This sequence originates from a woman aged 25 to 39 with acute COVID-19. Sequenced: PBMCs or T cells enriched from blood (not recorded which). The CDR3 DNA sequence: TGTGCCAGCAGCCATGCGGGCGGGCCCCGCAATGAGCAGTTCTTC. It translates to CASSHAGGPRNEQFF.